This entry describes one T cell receptor beta chain. Its antigen is unidentified. A second PCR of roughly 6 to 12 cycles used a sample-barcoded 5' primer and a J-beta primer mix. TCRdb processed the 5' RACE reads anew with MiXCR; each CDR3 protein has one entry. This table holds more than 900,000 distinct CDR3 sequences, under 30% found once. The data derive from a study of blood T cells in healthy people across ages. Overall study results and limits: Strong correlation existed between TCR beta diversity and naive T cell percentage.

This CDR3 spans 15 amino acids. Germline V lookup: CDR1 LGHNA, CDR2 YSLEER. The V and J ends lost 3 bases and 0 bases, in that order; junction bases with no gene match: 3. These data were also reused for a study on T cells of mothers and their children. That report notes: Clones that were microchimeric and persistent were not detected among T cells.

The sample taken for sequencing was blood. The source is a girl aged 2 to 9 in good health. The V and J genes are TRBV4-3 and TRBJ2-7; TRBD2 matches 9 bases. The CDR3: CASSQASGVSYEQYF. As DNA, the CDR3 is TGCGCCAGCAGCCAGGCTAGCGGGGTCTCCTACGAGCAGTACTTC.